The text below deals with one TCR beta chain. The antigen is unknown. Germline-derived CDR1 and CDR2 are SGHTA and FQGNSA. The CDR3 loop spans 19 amino acids. Trimming took off 0 bases at V and 0 bases at J, with 19 bases between the two ends. This sample is part of a study of response to subunit inactivated influenza vaccine. Findings and limits, study-wide: Every seasonal influenza vaccination brings in few new T cells, the authors suggested.

TCRdb passed the RT-PCR reads through MiXCR, listing each CDR3 protein once. The sample has roughly 780,000 distinct CDR3 sequences; around a sixth are singletons. This sequence joins TRBV7-2 and TRBJ2-3, with D possibly being TRBD2 (6 bases). This clonotype was sampled from a man in his forties or fifties who received an inactivated influenza vaccine. The sequenced sample was PBMCs from blood, obtained more than 4 days after vaccination. The CDR3 spells CASSLASGGARTSTDTQYF. In DNA form, the CDR3 reads TGTGCCAGCAGCTTAGCTTCCGGCGGGGCAAGAACAAGCACAGATACGCAGTATTTT.